These 31 T cell receptor beta chains were all obtained from the same sample, sequenced in a study of cytomegalovirus exposure and HLA in healthy donors (dated by TCRdb to the late 2010s). The library was obtained by the immunoSEQ multiplex PCR assay. A mixture of 60 forward primers for TCR Vbeta segments and 13 reverse primers for TCR Jbeta segments was used in the multiplex PCR. The table was pulled from immuneACCESS by TCRdb, which kept in-frame rearrangements only. Such tables lose some clones; where checked, under half of the loss comes from unresolved V genes, and the rest has no known cause. For this sample there are around 150,000 clones; more than 70% appear just once. Of the sample, around 2% is held by the ten largest clones. Sequencing input: PBMCs. These receptors were collected from a woman aged 35 to 49 in good health and CMV-seronegative.

Only a few counts were recorded for this clone. The chain joins TRBV10-3 to TRBJ1-4; 11 bases agree with TRBD1. V lost 9 bases, J lost 8 bases, and 5 bases stayed unmatched. Germline assignment: CDR1 ENHRY and CDR2 SYGVKD. There are 13 residues in the CDR3. CDR3 sequence (DNA): TGTGCCATTTCCGGGACAGGGGGGGAAAAACTGTTTTTT. This sequence encodes CAISGTGGEKLFF.

The chain recombines TRBV2 with TRBJ2-3; the match to TRBD2 covers 9 bases. The V gene end was trimmed by 7 bases and the J gene end by 6 bases; junction bases not matched to a gene: 8. The CDR3 totals 14 residues. Germline V lookup: CDR1 SNHLY, CDR2 FYNNEI. DNA of the CDR3: TGTGCCAGCATAGGCGGGAGGGGCTTGGATACGCAGTATTTT. Translating it yields CASIGGRGLDTQYF.

The chain has TRBV10-3 and TRBJ2-2; a possible D gene is TRBD1 (6 bases). V gave up 3 bases and J gave up 5 bases, with 19 bases separating them. CDR1 and CDR2 from the germline V gene are ENHRY and SYGVKD. This CDR3 spans 17 amino acids. The CDR3 region is CAISESTGTTSTGELFF. DNA for the CDR3: TGTGCCATCAGTGAATCCACCGGGACAACCTCGACCGGGGAGCTGTTTTTT.

The chain carries TRBV19 and TRBJ1-2, with 9 bases that match TRBD1. Germline CDR1 reads LNHDA; CDR2 reads SQIVND (reference sequence). The J segment lost 8 bases and the V segment lost 4 bases, leaving 11 bases of the junction unmatched. CDR3 size: 15 residues. The CDR3 DNA reads as TGTGCCAGTAGTACCGGGACAGGGTCTCCCGGGGGCTACACCTTC. Its protein product is CASSTGTGSPGGYTF. Combining the CDR3 with reference TRBV19 and TRBJ1-2 gives the whole variable domain DGGITQSPKYLFRKEGQNVTLSCEQNLNHDAMYWYRQDPGQGLRLIYYSQIVNDFQKGDIAEGYSVSREKKESFPLTVTSAQKNPTAFYLCASSTGTGSPGGYTFGSGTRLTVV.

This chain joins TRBV29-1 and TRBJ2-3, with TRBD1 as a possible D gene (6 bases). The V gene's germline CDR1 is SQVTM and CDR2 ANQGSEA. Trimming removed 5 bases from V and 1 base from J, with 16 bases in between. The CDR3 consists of 15 residues. This CDR3 is CSVTYRVPGTDTQYF. The CDR3 DNA reads TGCAGCGTTACTTACAGGGTGCCGGGCACAGATACGCAGTATTTT.

The rearrangement links TRBV7-6 to TRBJ1-1; 8 bases agree with TRBD1. Germline V gives CDR1 SGHVS, CDR2 FNYEAQ. V was clipped by 3 bases and J by 0 bases; unmatched bases: 12. CDR3 length equals 18 residues. The CDR3: CASSFSWTGRRMNTEAFF. The CDR3 nucleotides are TGTGCCAGCAGCTTTTCTTGGACAGGGAGGCGGATGAACACTGAAGCTTTCTTT. Variable domain in full (rest from reference TRBV7-6 and TRBJ1-1): GAGVSQSPRYKVTKRGQDVALRCDPISGHVSLYWYRQALGQGPEFLTYFNYEAQQDKSGLPNDRFSAERPEGSISTLTIQRTEQRDSAMYRCASSFSWTGRRMNTEAFFGQGTRLTVV.

J is TRBJ2-7 and V is TRBV5-5, with D possibly matching TRBD1 (6 bases). The CDR3 covers 13 residues. Per germline, CDR1 SGHKS and CDR2 YYEKEE (reference sequence). The ends were cut back, 4 bases at V and 7 bases at J, with 15 bases in the middle. In DNA form, the CDR3 reads TGTGCCAGCAGCCCACAGGGAGTCGAGGAGCAGTACTTC. Translating it yields CASSPQGVEEQYF.

The rearrangement joins TRBV29-1 to TRBJ2-3, with TRBD2 matching 9 bases. The trim removed 3 bases at V and 5 bases at J, leaving 9 bases unmatched. The V gene's germline CDR1 is SQVTM and CDR2 ANQGSEA. The CDR3 length is 15 residues. The chain's CDR3 is CSVEGGGALEDTQYF. Written as DNA, the CDR3 is TGCAGCGTTGAGGGCGGGGGGGCCTTAGAAGATACGCAGTATTTT.

The genes are TRBV28 and TRBJ2-5; 9 bases map to TRBD2. Unmatched junction bases numbered 6, after V lost 3 bases and J lost 4 bases. The CDR3 length is 15 residues. Germline CDR1 and CDR2: MDHEN and SYDVKM. In DNA form, the CDR3 reads TGTGCCAGCAGTTTGTCTAGCGGGGAGGGAGAGACCCAGTACTTC. Residues: CASSLSSGEGETQYF.

The chain is built from TRBV15 and TRBJ1-4; D is undetermined. CDR1 is LNHNV, CDR2 YYDKDF, per germline (reference sequence). Trimming removed 0 bases at V and 7 bases at J, with 12 bases between. CDR3 size: 15 residues. The DNA of the CDR3 is TGTGCCACCAGCAGAGAGTGGAGGGCAGGTGAAAAACTGTTTTTT. Translated, it gives CATSREWRAGEKLFF.

The chain employs TRBV28 and TRBJ2-5; D is unresolved. The J call may be mistaken, given a closer DNA end match to TRBJ2-7. Per the germline V gene, CDR1 is MDHEN and CDR2 is SYDVKM. The length of the CDR3 is 13 residues. The CDR3 bases are TGTGCCAGCAGTTTTCGTCTTGGCGGCGAGCAGTACTTC. It is translated as CASSFRLGGEQYF.

The CDR3 DNA reads TGCGCCAGCAGCTCCTCCCAGGGAACGGAGACCCAGTACTTC. Translating it yields CASSSSQGTETQYF. The J gene is TRBJ2-5, the V gene TRBV5-1; D might be TRBD1 (5 bases). The germline V and J ends were trimmed by 3 bases and 5 bases, with 14 bases remaining between them. Germline assignment: CDR1 SGHRS and CDR2 YFSETQ. The CDR3 has 14 residues.

The chain joins TRBV6-1 to TRBJ2-7; D remains ambiguous. Between the trimmed V and J ends, which lost 7 bases and 2 bases, there was a span of 9 bases. CDR1 and CDR2 from the germline V gene are MNHNS and SASEGT. This CDR3 is built from 12 residues. CDR3 protein: CASTRSTYEQYF. DNA of the CDR3: TGTGCCAGCACTAGGAGTACCTACGAGCAGTACTTC.

The V and J genes are TRBV28 and TRBJ2-5, with TRBD1 matching over 7 bases. Germline assignment: CDR1 MDHEN and CDR2 SYDVKM. Trimming removed 2 bases from V and 1 base from J; junction bases left unmatched: 1. CDR3 length: 14 residues. CDR3 residues: CASSLPGGQETQYF. CDR3 sequence (DNA): TGTGCCAGCAGTTTACCAGGGGGCCAAGAGACCCAGTACTTC.

The chain links TRBV5-4 to TRBJ1-4, with D possibly TRBD1 on 6 matching bases. Trimming took 4 bases from V and 6 from J, leaving 13 bases between them. This CDR3 contains 14 residues. In germline, CDR1 is SGHNT, CDR2 YYREEE (reference sequence). The CDR3: CASSGGGGDEKLFF. DNA of the CDR3: TGTGCCAGCAGCGGAGGGGGAGGGGATGAAAAACTGTTTTTT.

This clone was detected a few times. V and J are TRBV7-9 and TRBJ1-5; 7 positions agree with TRBD1. Germline V CDR1 and CDR2: SEHNR, FQNEAQ (reference sequence). This CDR3 has 13 residues. V was pared by 4 bases and J by 5 bases, with 2 bases of the junction left unmatched. CDR3 bases: TGTGCCAGCAGCTGGCAGGGGGATCAGCCCCAGCATTTT. It yields the protein CASSWQGDQPQHF. Drawing the rest from reference TRBV7-9 and TRBJ1-5, the complete variable domain is DTGVSQNPRHKITKRGQNVTFRCDPISEHNRLYWYRQTLGQGPEFLTYFQNEAQLEKSRLLSDRFSAERPKGSFSTLEIQRTEQGDSAMYLCASSWQGDQPQHFGDGTRLSIL.

This chain connects TRBV2 to TRBJ2-1; D is unclear. The CDR3 totals 12 residues. Trimming pared 6 bases from V and 8 bases from J, leaving 11 bases between. Germline V gene sequence: CDR1 SNHLY, CDR2 FYNNEI. DNA of the CDR3: TGTGCCAGCAGCACCGTTCAGGATGAGCAGTTCTTC. Amino acid sequence: CASSTVQDEQFF.

The genes are TRBV27 and TRBJ1-6; 10 nucleotides agree with TRBD1. Germline CDR1 MNHEY, CDR2 SMNVEV (reference sequence). There are 18 residues in the CDR3. Unmatched junction bases numbered 10, after V lost 0 bases and J lost 8 bases. The CDR3 spells CASSLSSGTGVRDSPLHF. The CDR3 DNA sequence: TGTGCCAGCAGTTTATCCTCGGGGACAGGGGTTCGTGATTCACCCCTCCACTTT.

This chain links TRBV19 with TRBJ1-1, with D hard to call. The V end lost 5 bases, the J end lost 4 bases, and 11 bases lay between the germline ends. The CDR3 spans 13 residues. Germline V CDR1 and CDR2: LNHDA, SQIVND (reference sequence). This chain's CDR3 is CASSLSGSTEAFF. DNA for the CDR3: TGTGCCAGTAGTTTGTCCGGGAGCACTGAAGCTTTCTTT.

This clone was picked up a small number of times. This chain connects TRBV6-5 to TRBJ1-5; perhaps TRBD1 as D (6 bases). The germline gives CDR1 MNHEY, CDR2 SVGAGI. Trimming shortened V by 5 bases and J by 5 bases, and 10 bases separated the two germline ends. There are 13 residues in the CDR3. As DNA, the CDR3 is TGTGCCAGCAGTCTCCACAGGGATCAGCCCCAGCATTTT. Translation: CASSLHRDQPQHF.

About this clone: Other DNA sequences in the same sample also yield this CDR3. The chain uses TRBV2 and TRBJ1-1; the match to TRBD1 covers 7 bases. Germline assignment: CDR1 SNHLY and CDR2 FYNNEI. The trim removed 5 bases at V and 0 bases at J, leaving 3 bases unmatched. There are 14 residues in the CDR3. The CDR3 protein is CASSRQGLNTEAFF. CDR3 nucleotides: TGTGCCAGCAGTCGACAGGGATTGAACACTGAAGCTTTCTTT.

V gene TRBV5-4 combines with J gene TRBJ1-6; 7 bases map to TRBD1. The CDR3 consists of 14 residues. Germline CDR1 is SGHNT and CDR2 is YYREEE (reference sequence). The J segment lost 10 bases and the V segment lost 7 bases, leaving 11 bases of the junction unmatched. The CDR3 DNA is TGTGCCAGCGGAACCGACAGGGTGGGCTCACCCCTCCACTTT. Its translation is CASGTDRVGSPLHF.

This chain joins TRBV5-1 and TRBJ2-7; a possible D gene is TRBD1 (5 bases). V gave up 4 bases and J gave up 5 bases, with 13 bases separating them. The CDR3 extends over 13 amino acids. CDR1 is SGHRS, CDR2 YFSETQ, per germline. The CDR3: CASSHLLGHEQYF. CDR3 nucleotide sequence: TGCGCCAGCAGCCATCTCTTGGGGCACGAGCAGTACTTC.

This clone was recorded a few times. The chain joins TRBV5-6 to TRBJ2-1, with D possibly being TRBD2 (6 bases). Trimming took off 1 base at V and 5 bases at J, with 7 bases between the two ends. The CDR3 has 13 residues. Germline loops: CDR1 SGHDT, CDR2 YYEEEE. CDR3 sequence reads: CASSLRTNNEQFF. The CDR3 DNA reads TGTGCCAGCAGCTTGCGGACTAACAATGAGCAGTTCTTC.

The chain links TRBV15 to TRBJ1-1; D remains unclear. Trimming removed 1 base from V and 4 bases from J, with 7 bases in between. This CDR3 is 13 amino acids long. CDR1 LNHNV and CDR2 YYDKDF come from the germline V gene (reference sequence). CDR3 loop: CATSRGEATEAFF. CDR3 DNA: TGTGCCACCAGCAGAGGGGAGGCCACTGAAGCTTTCTTT.

Only a few counts were recorded for this clone. The chain uses TRBV30 and TRBJ2-7; 13 positions match TRBD2. CDR1 and CDR2 (germline): GTSNPN, SVGIG (reference sequence). There are 12 residues in the CDR3. In nucleotides, the CDR3 is TGTGCTCGGACTAGCGGGAGTTACGAGCAGTACTTC. This encodes CARTSGSYEQYF.

V is TRBV6-5 and J is TRBJ1-5; tentatively, D is TRBD1 (6 bases). Trimming left V 6 bases short and J 7 bases short, with 13 bases between. Germline lookup yields CDR1 MNHEY and CDR2 SVGAGI. CDR3 length equals 13 residues. The chain's CDR3 is CASRLQGWQPQHF. The DNA for the CDR3 is TGTGCCAGCAGGTTACAGGGCTGGCAGCCCCAGCATTTT.

The DNA of the CDR3 is TGTGCCATCAGTGAGTCGAACCCCTGGACAAGCAATCAGCCCCAGCATTTT. Its protein is CAISESNPWTSNQPQHF. The chain carries TRBV10-3 and TRBJ1-5, with TRBD1 as a possible D gene (5 bases). The CDR3 is made up of 17 amino acids. Germline-derived CDR1 and CDR2 are ENHRY and SYGVKD. V was clipped by 0 bases and J by 1 base, with 13 bases between them.

This clone has only one observation. This sequence joins TRBV5-1 and TRBJ2-5; D gene ambiguous. CDR1 is SGHRS, CDR2 YFSETQ, per germline. The CDR3 covers 13 residues. The germline V and J ends were trimmed by 1 base and 5 bases, with 9 bases remaining between them. CDR3 nucleotides: TGCGCCAGCAGCTTGACAACTACCGAGACCCAGTACTTC. Amino acids: CASSLTTTETQYF.

V is TRBV25-1 and J is TRBJ2-3; possible D gene TRBD1, 7 bases. Germline V gene sequence: CDR1 MGHDK, CDR2 SYGVNS. This CDR3 region has 16 residues. Trimming stripped 6 bases from V and 2 bases from J, with 18 bases between. The CDR3 here is CASRSVDRDSTDTQYF. The DNA of the CDR3 is TGTGCCAGCAGGAGCGTTGACAGGGACTCCACAGATACGCAGTATTTT.

The CDR3 region is CASSLLAGELFF. The DNA of the CDR3 is TGCGCCAGCAGCCTTCTAGCGGGAGAGCTGTTTTTT. The genes are TRBV4-1 and TRBJ2-2; 9 bases align to TRBD2. V was pared by 4 bases and J by 11 bases, with 2 bases of the junction left unmatched. Per the germline V gene, CDR1 is MGHRA and CDR2 is YSYEKL. This CDR3 has 12 residues.